What follows are 17 T cell receptor beta chains derived from one specimen sequenced in a study of T-cell memory formation after mild COVID-19. TCRdb fed the 5' RACE reads into MiXCR, producing one record per CDR3 protein. The data show 140,000 to 150,000 distinct CDR3 sequences, approximately 25% seen once. Sequenced: PBMCs or a T cell subset sorted from them (not recorded which). Every receptor here comes from an adult woman who had mild COVID-19 (a few samples of this study predate the infection). Cell type and time point are not known.

The chain has TRBV11-2 and TRBJ2-7, with 7 bases aligning to TRBD1. V lost 3 bases and J lost 3; bases outside the gene matches: 5. The CDR3 is 14 amino acids. The germline gives CDR1 SGHAT, CDR2 FQNNGV. As DNA, the CDR3 is TGTGCCAGCAGCTTGTCGACAGGGAGCTACGAGCAGTACTTC. Residues: CASSLSTGSYEQYF.

The V and J genes are TRBV6-2 or TRBV6-3 and TRBJ1-1, with D maybe TRBD1 (5 bases). The V gene lost 7 bases and the J gene lost 4 bases, with 13 bases spanning the gap. CDR3 length: 13 residues. Per the germline V gene, CDR1 is MNHEY and CDR2 is SVGEGT. The CDR3 sequence is CASMGLQGTEAFF. The CDR3 DNA is TGTGCCAGCATGGGACTACAAGGCACTGAAGCTTTCTTT.

The genes are TRBV12-3 or TRBV12-4 and TRBJ2-3, with 12 bases aligning to TRBD2. This CDR3 comprises 11 residues. V shed 8 bases and J 13 bases; nucleotides not matched to a gene: 4. Here the CDR3 DNA reads TGTGCCAGCGGAGGACTAGCGGGAAAGTATTTT. Translation: CASGGLAGKYF.

The chain has TRBV3-1 and TRBJ2-1; a possible D gene is TRBD2 (5 bases). Germline-derived CDR1 and CDR2 are LGHDT and YNNKEL (reference sequence). The CDR3 loop spans 14 amino acids. The V end was cut by 3 bases, the J end by 0 bases, with 6 bases between. CDR3 residues: CASSQGSSYNEQFF. The CDR3 coding sequence is TGTGCCAGCAGCCAGGGGAGCTCCTACAATGAGCAGTTCTTC.

The V gene is TRBV7-9, the J gene TRBJ1-4; 8 nucleotides line up with TRBD1. CDR1 is SEHNR, CDR2 FQNEAQ, per germline (reference sequence). This CDR3 region has 13 residues. V shed 9 bases and J 8 bases; nucleotides not matched to a gene: 8. The CDR3 bases are TGTGCCAGTATGGACAGGGAGAACGAAAAACTGTTTTTT. Protein sequence: CASMDRENEKLFF.

This clonotype was seen more than once but under ten times. The chain uses TRBV5-4 and TRBJ1-4; D remains unclear. Between the trimmed V and J ends, which lost 2 bases and 1 base, there was a span of 9 bases. The CDR3 totals 15 residues. Germline CDR1 is SGHNT and CDR2 is YYREEE (reference sequence). Here the CDR3 reads CASSFWGGTNEKLFF. The CDR3 DNA sequence: TGTGCCAGCAGCTTCTGGGGAGGAACTAATGAAAAACTGTTTTTT.

This clonotype has only a few counts. V is TRBV19 and J is TRBJ2-7; 9 nucleotides align to TRBD2. V shed 5 bases and J 6 bases; nucleotides not matched to a gene: 8. The CDR3 is made up of 14 amino acids. Germline V gene sequence: CDR1 LNHDA, CDR2 SQIVND (reference sequence). The CDR3 loop reads CASSETSGAGEQYF. The CDR3 DNA reads as TGTGCCAGTAGTGAGACTAGCGGAGCCGGCGAGCAGTACTTC.

This clonotype was recorded a few times. This chain links TRBV6-5 with TRBJ1-4, with D unclear. The CDR3 has 15 amino acids. Germline V gene lookup returns CDR1 MNHEY and CDR2 SVGAGI. Trimming pared 6 bases from V and 6 bases from J, leaving 17 bases between. The CDR3 sequence is CASSHGPWEDEKLFF. DNA of the CDR3: TGTGCCAGCAGCCACGGACCCTGGGAGGATGAAAAACTGTTTTTT.

This clonotype was observed a handful of times. The chain uses TRBV4-3 and TRBJ2-6; no clear D gene. Germline V CDR1 and CDR2: LGHNA, YSLEER. V lost 1 base and J lost 4, with 11 bases in between. The CDR3 is 16 amino acids. The CDR3 is CASSQVPSPGANVLTF. Here the CDR3 DNA reads TGCGCCAGCAGCCAAGTCCCCTCACCAGGGGCCAACGTCCTGACTTTC.

This clonotype was counted only a few times. The chain recombines TRBV3-1 with TRBJ2-7; 9 bases are shared with TRBD2. This CDR3 has 13 amino acids. V lost 4 bases and J lost 4; bases outside the gene matches: 2. From germline, CDR1 is LGHDT and CDR2 YNNKEL (reference sequence). Written as DNA, the CDR3 is TGTGCCAGCAGCCGCGGGGGGGGATACGAGCAGTACTTC. Translation: CASSRGGGYEQYF.

The chain recombines TRBV7-2 with TRBJ2-2; 10 bases map to TRBD1. Unmatched junction bases numbered 2, after V lost 5 bases and J lost 2 bases. Germline CDR1 reads SGHTA; CDR2 reads FQGNSA. This CDR3 has 15 amino acids. The CDR3 spells CASSRDRGNTGELFF. For the CDR3, the DNA is TGTGCCAGCAGCCGGGACAGGGGAAACACCGGGGAGCTGTTTTTT.

The genes are TRBV5-1 and TRBJ2-2; 9 bases align to TRBD1. CDR3 length equals 14 residues. Germline loops: CDR1 SGHRS, CDR2 YFSETQ. Trimming at V came to 6 bases and at J to 4 bases, leaving 4 bases not matched to a gene. The CDR3 DNA reads TGCGCCAGCACACCGGGACAGGGCACCGGGGAGCTGTTTTTT. It specifies CASTPGQGTGELFF.

The chain employs TRBV28 and TRBJ1-2; D uncertain. The CDR3 sequence is 15 residues long. The germline V gene has CDR1 MDHEN and CDR2 SYDVKM. Trimming removed 2 bases at V and 1 base at J, with 11 bases between. CDR3 loop: CASSLETRSNYGYTF. CDR3 sequence (DNA): TGTGCCAGCAGTTTAGAGACGCGGAGTAACTATGGCTACACCTTC.

This clonotype was seen a few times. The chain uses TRBV25-1 and TRBJ2-7, with D perhaps matching TRBD2 (6 bases). Germline-derived CDR1 and CDR2 are MGHDK and SYGVNS. The CDR3 covers 11 residues. CDR3 nucleotide sequence: TGTGCGGCCGGGGAGGCCTACGAGCAGTACTTC. This codes for CAAGEAYEQYF.

This clonotype has just a few counts. The chain couples TRBV5-1 to TRBJ2-7; TRBD2 matches 13 bases. Germline assignment: CDR1 SGHRS and CDR2 YFSETQ. The CDR3 is 18 amino acids. J lost 6 bases, V lost 4 bases, and 16 bases had no gene match. Here the CDR3 DNA reads TGCGCCAGCAGCGCGGGACTAGCGGGATTGCGGGGGGGCTCCGAGCAGTACTTC. Residues: CASSAGLAGLRGGSEQYF.

This chain links TRBV5-6 with TRBJ2-1; D is undetermined. CDR3 size: 15 residues. V lost 4 bases to trimming and J lost 0 bases, with 11 bases between them. Germline CDR1 SGHDT, CDR2 YYEEEE. Here the CDR3 reads CASSPRSNSYNEQFF. CDR3 bases: TGTGCCAGCAGCCCGAGATCCAACTCCTACAATGAGCAGTTCTTC. Full variable domain (missing parts from reference TRBV5-6 and TRBJ2-1): DAGVTQSPTHLIKTRGQQVTLRCSPKSGHDTVSWYQQALGQGPQFIFQYYEEEERQRGNFPDRFSGHQFPNYSSELNVNALLLGDSALYLCASSPRSNSYNEQFFGPGTRLTVL.

J is TRBJ2-1 and V is TRBV10-2, with D perhaps being TRBD1 or TRBD2 (5 bases each). CDR3 length: 15 amino acids. CDR1 WSHSY and CDR2 SAAADI come from the germline V gene. Trimming removed 7 bases from V and 8 bases from J, with 21 bases in between. CDR3 amino acids: CASTVGDYPRDEQFF. For the CDR3, the DNA is TGCGCCAGCACCGTGGGGGATTACCCCAGGGATGAGCAGTTCTTC.